Each of the 17 T cell receptor beta chains below was sequenced from the same sample in a study of T-cell reconstitution after alpha-beta-depleted transplantation in children. The library targeted TCRbeta and was prepared with unique molecular identifiers. TCRdb reanalysed the PCR reads using MiXCR and keeps one entry per CDR3 protein. The sample has some 450,000 distinct CDR3 sequences, 43% seen once. The source material was PBMCs, sampled before TCRalphabeta/CD19-depleted stem cell transplant. Receptor source: a girl aged 2 to 10 with aplastic anemia, due to receive a stem cell transplant.

The chain couples TRBV20-1 to TRBJ2-3; the match to TRBD2 covers 8 bases. CDR3 length: 17 residues. CDR1 is DFQATT and CDR2 is SNEGSKA in the germline V gene (reference sequence). With 6 bases clipped from V and 4 bases from J, the junction kept 18 bases outside the gene matches. The CDR3 loop is CSARLMKGTSRSDTQYF. As DNA, the CDR3 is TGCAGTGCCAGGCTTATGAAGGGGACTAGTAGATCAGATACGCAGTATTTT.

The chain combines TRBV6-1 with TRBJ2-3; weak D call: TRBD1 (6 bases). The CDR3 is 14 residues long. Germline lookup yields CDR1 MNHNS and CDR2 SASEGT. V was clipped by 6 bases and J by 8 bases, with 18 bases between them. CDR3 loop: CASRRTEKTPTQYF. CDR3 nucleotides: TGTGCCAGCAGAAGGACAGAGAAAACCCCTACGCAGTATTTT.

This chain uses TRBV6-1 with TRBJ2-2; TRBD2 aligns across 8 bases. CDR3 size: 14 residues. CDR1 and CDR2 from the germline V gene are MNHNS and SASEGT. V was pared by 6 bases and J by 3 bases, with 3 bases of the junction left unmatched. Here the CDR3 reads CASRSGSDTGELFF. The DNA for the CDR3 is TGTGCCAGCAGGAGCGGGAGCGACACCGGGGAGCTGTTTTTT.

Comment on this clonotype: This may stem from a read error, because a much larger clone lies one nucleotide away. The chain recombines TRBV5-1 with TRBJ2-1; 9 bases align to TRBD2. Germline V gene sequence: CDR1 SGHRS, CDR2 YFSETQ. CDR3 size: 15 residues. V trimming: 2 bases; J trimming: 7 bases; junction bases outside the gene matches: 7. Written as DNA, the CDR3 is TGCGCCAGCAGCTTACAGCGGGAGGTCATAAATGAGCAGTTCTTC. Translated: CASSLQREVINEQFF.

Regarding this clonotype: This may stem from a read error, because a much larger clone lies one nucleotide away. The J gene is TRBJ2-1, the V gene TRBV29-1, with a tentative D call TRBD1 (6 bases). Germline V lookup: CDR1 SQVTM, CDR2 ANQGSEA. The ends were cut back, 3 bases at V and 6 bases at J, with 9 bases in the middle. The CDR3 runs 12 residues. Written as DNA, the CDR3 is TGCAGCGTTGACCTGACAGGCAATGAGCAGTTCTTC. Protein sequence: CSVDLTGNEQFF.

This clonotype was picked up many times. V usage is TRBV7-7 and J usage is TRBJ1-6; the D gene is possibly TRBD1 (5 bases). V was pared by 1 base and J by 0 bases, with 10 bases between. The CDR3 is 17 residues long. The germline V gene has CDR1 SSHAT and CDR2 FNYEAQ (reference sequence). Here the CDR3 DNA reads TGTGCCAGCAGCTTAGGTGACAGTAGCTCCTATAATTCACCCCTCCACTTT. Translating it yields CASSLGDSSSYNSPLHF.

This clonotype was seen at least ten times. This sequence joins TRBV6-1 and TRBJ2-3; 10 bases line up with TRBD2. Germline-derived CDR1 and CDR2 are MNHNS and SASEGT. V was clipped by 6 bases and J by 4 bases; unmatched bases: 7. CDR3 length: 15 residues. The CDR3 nucleotides read TGTGCCAGCAGGCGCCTAGCGGGGGTACCAGATACGCAGTATTTT. It yields the protein CASRRLAGVPDTQYF.

V and J are TRBV7-9 and TRBJ2-7; TRBD2 matches at 7 bases. The V gene's germline CDR1 is SEHNR and CDR2 FQNEAQ (reference sequence). This CDR3 is built from 15 residues. Losses at the gene ends were 5 bases for V and 4 bases for J; bases not matched to a gene: 11. For the CDR3, the DNA is TGTGCCAGCAGCCCCACGGGGGGAACACTATACGAGCAGTACTTC. Translated, it gives CASSPTGGTLYEQYF.

This clonotype has a handful of counts. This chain uses TRBV3-1 with TRBJ2-1, with TRBD1 matching over 8 bases. CDR1 LGHDT and CDR2 YNNKEL come from the germline V gene (reference sequence). The trim removed 0 bases at V and 7 bases at J, leaving 5 bases unmatched. The CDR3 length is 15 residues. CDR3 sequence: CASSQDRGPRNEQFF. CDR3 coding DNA: TGTGCCAGCAGCCAAGACAGGGGGCCTCGAAATGAGCAGTTCTTC.

This clonotype came up a few times. The genes are TRBV7-9 and TRBJ2-5, with TRBD1 as a possible D gene (6 bases). V lost 5 bases to trimming and J lost 6 bases, with 13 bases between them. Germline-derived CDR1 and CDR2 are SEHNR and FQNEAQ (reference sequence). The CDR3 is 13 residues long. The CDR3 DNA reads as TGTGCCAGCAGCGATTCAGACAGGCAGACCCAGTACTTC. Translating it yields CASSDSDRQTQYF.

J is TRBJ2-3 and V is TRBV12-3 or TRBV12-4, with a weak D call TRBD1 (5 bases). Trimming pared 5 bases from V and 3 bases from J, leaving 9 bases between. The CDR3 length is 13 residues. CDR3 sequence (DNA): TGTGCCAGCAGTAGACAGCCTACAGATACGCAGTATTTT. It codes for CASSRQPTDTQYF.

The chain couples TRBV5-1 to TRBJ2-4; unclear D gene. V lost 0 bases, J lost 8 bases, and 21 bases lay in between. This CDR3 is built from 17 residues. Germline V CDR1 and CDR2: SGHRS, YFSETQ. CDR3: CASSLGTSPAGPDIQYF. CDR3 bases: TGCGCCAGCAGCTTGGGGACCTCCCCGGCAGGTCCGGACATTCAGTACTTC.

The sample holds many counts of this clonotype. The CDR3 here is CASSSIPLAHEQFF. DNA of the CDR3: TGCGCCAGCAGCTCGATACCACTAGCGCATGAGCAGTTCTTC. This rearrangement joins TRBV5-1 to TRBJ2-1; 7 nucleotides match TRBD2. Trimming at V came to 3 bases and at J to 8 bases, leaving 8 bases not matched to a gene. CDR1 and CDR2 from the germline V gene are SGHRS and YFSETQ. The CDR3 covers 14 residues.

This chain uses TRBV7-2 with TRBJ2-3; D ambiguous. The germline gives CDR1 SGHTA, CDR2 FQGNSA. This CDR3 is 15 amino acids long. Trimming removed 1 base at V and 3 bases at J, with 11 bases between. CDR3 amino acids: CASSLGPLSTDTQYF. The CDR3 nucleotides are TGTGCCAGCAGCTTAGGGCCGCTTTCAACAGATACGCAGTATTTT.

Only one count was recorded for this clonotype. This chain connects TRBV5-1 to TRBJ2-4, with 7 bases fitting TRBD2. The V and J ends lost 5 bases and 5 bases, in that order; junction bases with no gene match: 4. Germline lookup yields CDR1 SGHRS and CDR2 YFSETQ. This CDR3 is 13 amino acids long. The CDR3 loop reads CASRRGGQNIQYF. Here the CDR3 DNA reads TGCGCCAGCAGAAGGGGAGGGCAAAACATTCAGTACTTC.

This sequence joins TRBV7-6 and TRBJ2-3, with D maybe TRBD1 (6 bases). V lost 4 bases and J 1 base, leaving 18 bases between the germline ends. Germline CDR1 reads SGHVS; CDR2 reads FNYEAQ. The CDR3 length is 17 residues. This CDR3 is CASSSPRGKRGTDTQYF. The CDR3 bases are TGTGCCAGCAGCTCCCCGAGGGGGAAGAGGGGCACAGATACGCAGTATTTT.

This chain joins TRBV4-1 and TRBJ1-1; possibly TRBD1 for D (5 bases). The V gene lost 1 base and the J gene lost 1 base, with 10 bases spanning the gap. Germline CDR1 is MGHRA and CDR2 is YSYEKL. The CDR3 contains 15 residues. The CDR3 nucleotides are TGCGCCAGCAGCCAAGGCCCAGGGCCGAACACTGAAGCTTTCTTT. Its translation: CASSQGPGPNTEAFF.